This TCR beta chain originates from a study of blood T cells in healthy people across ages. General observations from the study: Any conclusive comparison of naive versus antigen-experienced cells was prevented by using unsorted PBMCs. More naive CD4+ cells and higher diversity marked long-lived donors relative to aged donors.

The CDR3 runs to 10 residues. The germline V gene has CDR1 MDHEN and CDR2 SYDVKM. V was shortened by 10 bases and J by 6 bases, with 8 bases between the two germline ends. Each donor gave ten milliliters of peripheral blood. Then a second PCR, running roughly 7 to 11 cycles, was carried out with a sample-barcoded 5' primer and a J-beta primer mix. A template-switch adaptor that had 12 random nucleotides put a tag on each cDNA molecule. TCRdb redid the calling of the 5' RACE reads with MiXCR, one entry per CDR3 protein. The sample has around 710,000 distinct CDR3 sequences; about 40% are singletons. About this clonotype: What it recognizes is unknown.

The TCR originated in a woman in her sixties in good health. This chain links TRBV28 with TRBJ2-3; no clear D. The sample was blood. The CDR3 nucleotides read TGTGCCACGACCAAGGATACGCAGTATTTT. The encoded protein is CATTKDTQYF.